This T cell receptor beta chain came from a study of T-cell memory formation after mild COVID-19. The table lists this clonotype with a few counts. V lost 2 bases and J 0 bases, leaving 10 bases between the germline ends. This CDR3 comprises 15 residues. Germline-derived CDR1 and CDR2 are MNHNS and SASEGT. TCRdb analysed the 5' RACE reads with MiXCR anew, one entry per CDR3 protein. The data contain roughly 350,000 distinct CDR3 sequences, roughly 15% of them singletons. Sequenced material: PBMCs or a T cell subset sorted from them (not recorded which). The rearrangement joins TRBV6-1 to TRBJ2-5, with unresolved D. This receptor was obtained from a man younger than 35 who had mild COVID-19 (a few samples of this study predate the infection). Cell type and time point are not known. The CDR3 DNA sequence: TGTGCCAGCAGTGAACGCCACACGGACCAAGAGACCCAGTACTTC. It specifies CASSERHTDQETQYF.